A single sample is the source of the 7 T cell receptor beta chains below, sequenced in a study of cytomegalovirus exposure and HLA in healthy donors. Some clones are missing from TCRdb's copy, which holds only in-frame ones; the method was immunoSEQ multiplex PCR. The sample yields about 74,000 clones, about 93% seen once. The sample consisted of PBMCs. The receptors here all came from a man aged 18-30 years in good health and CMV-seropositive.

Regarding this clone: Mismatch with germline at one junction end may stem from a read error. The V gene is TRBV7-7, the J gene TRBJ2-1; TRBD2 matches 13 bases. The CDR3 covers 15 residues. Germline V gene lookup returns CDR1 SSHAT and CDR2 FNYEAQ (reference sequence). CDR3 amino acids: CASSLGLAGVNEQFF. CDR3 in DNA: TGTGCTAGCAGCTTAGGACTAGCGGGAGTCAATGAGCAGTTCTTC.

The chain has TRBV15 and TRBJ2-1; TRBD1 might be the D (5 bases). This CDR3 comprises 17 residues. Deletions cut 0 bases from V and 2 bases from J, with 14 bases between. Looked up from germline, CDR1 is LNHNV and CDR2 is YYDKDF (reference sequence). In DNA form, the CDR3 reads TGTGCCACCAGCAGAGATAAAGGGGCGTCAACCTACAATGAGCAGTTCTTC. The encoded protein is CATSRDKGASTYNEQFF.

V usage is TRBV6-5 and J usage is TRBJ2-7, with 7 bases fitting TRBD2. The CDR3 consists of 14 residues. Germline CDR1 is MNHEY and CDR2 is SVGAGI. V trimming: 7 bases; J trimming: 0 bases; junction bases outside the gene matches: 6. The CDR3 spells CASKGGGSSYEQYF. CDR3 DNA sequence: TGTGCCAGCAAGGGCGGGGGAAGCTCCTACGAGCAGTACTTC.

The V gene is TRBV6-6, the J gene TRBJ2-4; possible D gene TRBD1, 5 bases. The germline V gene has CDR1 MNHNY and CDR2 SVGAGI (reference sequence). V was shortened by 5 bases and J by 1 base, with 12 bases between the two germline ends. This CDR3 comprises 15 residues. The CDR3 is CASSPQGSAKNIQYF. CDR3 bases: TGTGCCAGCAGTCCCCAGGGTTCGGCCAAAAACATTCAGTACTTC.

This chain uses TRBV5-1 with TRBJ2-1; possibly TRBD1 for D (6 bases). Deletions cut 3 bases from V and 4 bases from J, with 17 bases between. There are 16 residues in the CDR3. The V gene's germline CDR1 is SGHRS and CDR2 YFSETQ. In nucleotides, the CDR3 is TGCGCCAGCAGCTCAGCCCGACAGGACCATTACAATGAGCAGTTCTTC. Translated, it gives CASSSARQDHYNEQFF.

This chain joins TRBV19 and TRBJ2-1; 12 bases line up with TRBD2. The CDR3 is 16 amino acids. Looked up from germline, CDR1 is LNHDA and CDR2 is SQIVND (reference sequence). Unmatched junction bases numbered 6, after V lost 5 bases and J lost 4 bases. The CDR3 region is CASSLRTSGEYNEQFF. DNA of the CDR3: TGTGCCAGTAGTCTCAGGACTAGCGGGGAGTACAATGAGCAGTTCTTC.

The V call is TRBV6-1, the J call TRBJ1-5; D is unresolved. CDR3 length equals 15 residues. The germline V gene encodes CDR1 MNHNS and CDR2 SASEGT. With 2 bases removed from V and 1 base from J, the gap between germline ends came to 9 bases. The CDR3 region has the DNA TGTGCCAGCAGTGAATGGCGGATGAGCAATCAGCCCCAGCATTTT. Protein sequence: CASSEWRMSNQPQHF.